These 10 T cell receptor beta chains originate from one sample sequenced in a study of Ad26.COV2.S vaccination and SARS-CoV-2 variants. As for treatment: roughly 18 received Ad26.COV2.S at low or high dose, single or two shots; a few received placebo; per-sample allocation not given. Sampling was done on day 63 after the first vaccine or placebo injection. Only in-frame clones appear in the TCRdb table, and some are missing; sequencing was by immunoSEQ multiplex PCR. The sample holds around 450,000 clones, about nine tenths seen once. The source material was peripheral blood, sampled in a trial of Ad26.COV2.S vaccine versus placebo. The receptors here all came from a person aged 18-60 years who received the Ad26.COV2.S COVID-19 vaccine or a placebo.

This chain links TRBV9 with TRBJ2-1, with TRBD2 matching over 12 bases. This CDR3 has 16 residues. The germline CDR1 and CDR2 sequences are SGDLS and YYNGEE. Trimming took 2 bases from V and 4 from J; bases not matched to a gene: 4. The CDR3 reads CASSVTSGSFYNEQFF. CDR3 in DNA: TGTGCCAGCAGCGTGACTAGCGGGAGTTTTTACAATGAGCAGTTCTTC. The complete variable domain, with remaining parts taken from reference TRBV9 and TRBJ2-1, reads DSGVTQTPKHLITATGQRVTLRCSPRSGDLSVYWYQQSLDQGLQFLIQYYNGEERAKGNILERFSAQQFPDLHSELNLSSLELGDSALYFCASSVTSGSFYNEQFFGPGTRLTVL.

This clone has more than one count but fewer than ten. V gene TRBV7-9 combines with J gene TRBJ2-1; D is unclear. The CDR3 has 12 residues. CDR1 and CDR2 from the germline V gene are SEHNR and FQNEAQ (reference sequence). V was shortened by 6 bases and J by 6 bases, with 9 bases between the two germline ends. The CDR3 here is CASSPRLNEQFF. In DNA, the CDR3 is TGTGCCAGCAGTCCACGGCTCAATGAGCAGTTCTTC.

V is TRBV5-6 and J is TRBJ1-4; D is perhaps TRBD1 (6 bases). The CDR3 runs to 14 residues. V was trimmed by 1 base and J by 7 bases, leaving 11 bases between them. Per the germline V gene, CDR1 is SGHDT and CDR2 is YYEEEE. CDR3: CASSLLQGSEKLFF. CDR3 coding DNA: TGTGCCAGCAGCTTGTTACAGGGTAGTGAAAAACTGTTTTTT.

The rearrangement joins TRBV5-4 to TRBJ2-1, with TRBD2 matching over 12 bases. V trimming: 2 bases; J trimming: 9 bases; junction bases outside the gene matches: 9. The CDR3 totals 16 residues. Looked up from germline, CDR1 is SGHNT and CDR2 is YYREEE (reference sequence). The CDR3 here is CASSLRLAGEIGEQFF. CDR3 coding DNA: TGTGCCAGCAGCTTAAGACTAGCGGGAGAGATAGGTGAGCAGTTCTTC.

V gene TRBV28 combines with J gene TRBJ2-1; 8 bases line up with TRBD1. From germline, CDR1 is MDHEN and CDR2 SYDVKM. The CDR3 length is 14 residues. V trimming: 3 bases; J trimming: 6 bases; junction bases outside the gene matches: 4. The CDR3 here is CASSFWTGPNEQFF. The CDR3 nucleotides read TGTGCCAGCAGTTTCTGGACAGGGCCCAATGAGCAGTTCTTC.

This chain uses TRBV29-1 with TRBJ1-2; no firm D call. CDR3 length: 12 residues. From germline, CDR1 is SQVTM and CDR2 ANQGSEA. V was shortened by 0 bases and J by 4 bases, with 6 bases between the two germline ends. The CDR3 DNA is TGCAGCGTTGAAGAAGAAGGCTATGGCTACACCTTC. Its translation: CSVEEEGYGYTF. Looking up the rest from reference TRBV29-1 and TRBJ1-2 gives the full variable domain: SAVISQKPSRDICQRGTSLTIQCQVDSQVTMMFWYRQQPGQSLTLIATANQGSEATYESGFVIDKFPISRPNLTFSTLTVSNMSPEDSSIYLCSVEEEGYGYTFGSGTRLTVV.

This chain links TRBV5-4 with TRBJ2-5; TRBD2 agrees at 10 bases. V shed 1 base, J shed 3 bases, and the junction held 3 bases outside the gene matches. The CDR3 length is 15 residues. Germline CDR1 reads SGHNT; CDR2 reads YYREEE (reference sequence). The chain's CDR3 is CASSLSGRAEETQYF. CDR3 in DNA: TGTGCCAGCAGCTTGAGCGGGAGGGCCGAAGAGACCCAGTACTTC.

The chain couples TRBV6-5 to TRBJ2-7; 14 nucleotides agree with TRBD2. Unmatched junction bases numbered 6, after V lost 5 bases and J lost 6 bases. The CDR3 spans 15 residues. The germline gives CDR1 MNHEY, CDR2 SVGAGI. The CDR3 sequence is CASSKTSGRALEQYF. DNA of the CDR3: TGTGCCAGCAGTAAGACTAGCGGGAGGGCCCTCGAGCAGTACTTC.

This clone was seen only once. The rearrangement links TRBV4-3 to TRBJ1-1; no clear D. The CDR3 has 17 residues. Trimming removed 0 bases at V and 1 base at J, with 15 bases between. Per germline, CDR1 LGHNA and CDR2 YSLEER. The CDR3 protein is CASSQERHPPRNTEAFF. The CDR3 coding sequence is TGCGCCAGCAGCCAAGAACGGCATCCCCCTAGGAACACTGAAGCTTTCTTT.

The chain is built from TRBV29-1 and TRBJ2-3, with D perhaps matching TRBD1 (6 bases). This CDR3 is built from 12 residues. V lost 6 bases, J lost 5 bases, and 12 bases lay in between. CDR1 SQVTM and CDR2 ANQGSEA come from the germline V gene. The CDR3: CSVDTGIDTQYF. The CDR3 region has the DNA TGCAGCGTCGACACAGGGATAGATACGCAGTATTTT.